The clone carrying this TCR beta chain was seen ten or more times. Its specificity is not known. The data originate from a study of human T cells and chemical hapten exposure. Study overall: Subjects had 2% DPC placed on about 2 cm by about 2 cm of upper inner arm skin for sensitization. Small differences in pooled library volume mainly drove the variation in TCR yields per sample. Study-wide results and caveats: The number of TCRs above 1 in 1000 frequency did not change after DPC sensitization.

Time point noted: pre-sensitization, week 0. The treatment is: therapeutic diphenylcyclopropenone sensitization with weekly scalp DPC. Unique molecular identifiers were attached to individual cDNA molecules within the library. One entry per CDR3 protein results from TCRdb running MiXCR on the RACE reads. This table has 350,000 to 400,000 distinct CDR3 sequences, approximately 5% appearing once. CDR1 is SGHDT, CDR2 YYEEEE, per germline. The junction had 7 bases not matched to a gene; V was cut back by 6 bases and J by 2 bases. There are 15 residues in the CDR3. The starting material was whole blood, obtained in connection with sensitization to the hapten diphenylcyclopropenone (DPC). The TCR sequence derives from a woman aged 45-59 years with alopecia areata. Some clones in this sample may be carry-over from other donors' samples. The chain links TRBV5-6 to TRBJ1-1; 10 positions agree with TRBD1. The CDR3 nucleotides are TGTGCCAGCACCGGCGACAGGGGGCGAAACACTGAAGCTTTCTTT. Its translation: CASTGDRGRNTEAFF.